The subject of this entry is one T cell receptor beta chain. This clonotype appeared a single time. Its antigen is still unknown. There are no base qualities to consult, and no much larger clone falls within one base. A lone read gives weak evidence. The entry originates in a study of CD8+CD57+ T cells in acquired aplastic anemia (dated by TCRdb to the late 2010s). Background for the entire study: Extracted DNA from sorted CD4+ and CD8+ cells averaged approximately 3 ug, ranging from roughly 0.17 to 30 ug. A CD8+CD57+ expansion meant a frequency higher than the mean frequency seen in healthy subjects. What the study reported, not specific to this receptor: Although roughly 29 CD8+ CDR3 sequences were shared by patients and controls, these sequences appeared highly expressed in patients and within the immunodominant clones of patients. CD8+ Simpson's diversity did not differ significantly between patients and healthy controls (P=0.060).

Genomic DNA was used as template for profiling of TCR beta VDJ combinations and CDR3 sequences. TCR repertoire sequencing was run on an Illumina HiSeq 2000. As for how the authors treated the data: TRBV/TRBJ rearrangement plots, CDR3 size and DJ length profiles, and Simpson's diversity index were used to evaluate the repertoires. The most abundant DNA sequence in the deep sequencing data was taken as the immunodominant clone. CDR3 amino acid sequences were checked for sharing between subjects and were compared against published repertoires and the VDJdb database. TCRdb trimmed the raw reads at Q25, called clones with MiXCR and kept productive beta chains. Records with the same CDR3 protein are collapsed into one entry carrying the most frequent genes and DNA. What appears here as the V and J calls and clone size reflects TCRdb's work, not the paper's. The sample data list around 50,000 distinct CDR3 sequences, and 57% of these were observed just once. Jointly, the top ten make up less than 20% of the sample.

Patients chosen for sequencing had shown expansion of CD8+CD57+ cells by flow cytometry. All patients had severe acquired aplastic anemia diagnosed by International Study of Aplastic Anemia and Agranulocytosis and Camitta criteria. Patients had received no therapy at the time of blood sampling. In this study, sorted CD4+ and CD8+ T cells from the blood of healthy subjects and of severe aplastic anemia patients had their TCR repertoires deep-sequenced. Patients were enrolled in the USA under clinicaltrials.gov protocols 00001620, 01623167, 00001397, 00071045, 00081523 and 00961064. Ficoll-Paque density gradient centrifugation was used to isolate peripheral blood mononuclear cells. CD4+ and CD8+ T cells were sorted by FACS or magnetic beads before DNA extraction. The clonotype originates from a human donor with aplastic anemia. Sequencing was carried out using sorted CD4+, CD8+, or CD8+CD57+ T cells (not recorded which) from PBMCs.

The DNA sequence is as follows: TGCAGTGCTAGGGGGACTAGCGGGGTGAATGAGCAGTTCTTC. It is translated as CSARGTSGVNEQFF. Recombination joined TRBV20-1 with TRBJ2-1; 13 bases in the junction line up with TRBD2. In the germline V gene (reference sequence), CDR1 corresponds to DFQATT and CDR2 to SNEGSKA. Compared with germline, V lacks 3 bases and J lacks 7 bases; bases without a gene match: 3. The CDR3 sequence holds 14 residues, the cysteine and phenylalanine included. Only the CDR3 portion is preserved as DNA: 42 bases, with reading frame beginning at the first base.